This T cell receptor beta chain was profiled in a study of blood T cell repertoires in COVID-19. As for the study in general: Samples representing acute and convalescent COVID-19 were sourced from the United States, Italy and Spain. From T cells, B-cell-depleted T cells, or PBMCs came the material, which was cDNA or gDNA.

There are 16 residues in the CDR3. Germline V lookup: CDR1 LGHNA, CDR2 YNFKEQ. V shed 4 bases and J shed 1 base, with 14 bases lying between them. How the authors handled the data: Amplified reference gene primers provided the basis for estimating nucleated cell counts. The method was immunoSEQ multiplex PCR; TCRdb's version includes in-frame clones alone and lacks a portion of them. The V and J calls and clone size come from that table; D and trimming were worked out from the DNA. The sample comprises 200,000 to 300,000 clones, 70% to 90% of which are singletons, and over 2% rests with the top ten. Sequencing used peripheral blood. This chain uses TRBV4-2 with TRBJ1-5; weak D call: TRBD1 (5 bases). The receptor was derived from a woman in her forties or fifties with acute or convalescent COVID-19. The chain's CDR3 is CASSPGQTVSNQPQHF. The CDR3, as DNA: TGTGCCAGCAGCCCCGGCCAGACAGTGAGCAATCAGCCCCAGCATTTT.